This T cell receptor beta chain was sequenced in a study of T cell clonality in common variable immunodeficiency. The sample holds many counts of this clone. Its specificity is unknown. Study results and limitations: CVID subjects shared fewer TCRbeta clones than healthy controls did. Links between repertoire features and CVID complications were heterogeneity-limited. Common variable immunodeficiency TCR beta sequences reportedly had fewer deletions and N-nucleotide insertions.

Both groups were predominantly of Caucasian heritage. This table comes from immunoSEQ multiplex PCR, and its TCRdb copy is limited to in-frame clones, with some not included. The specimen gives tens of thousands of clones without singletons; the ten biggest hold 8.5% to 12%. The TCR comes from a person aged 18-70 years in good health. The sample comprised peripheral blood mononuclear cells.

CDR3 residues: CASFRSGTHSNQPQHF. CDR3 DNA (partial): TGTGCCAGTTTTCGATCCGGGACTCATAGCAATCAGCCC. The genes are TRBV19 and TRBJ1-5; a weak D match, TRBD1 (5 bases). The CDR3 end is not reached by the read, which stops 3 residues before it; the germline J gene fills it in. Trimming stripped 8 bases from V and 0 bases from J, with 17 bases between. Germline loops: CDR1 LNHDA, CDR2 SQIVND (reference sequence). The CDR3 contains 16 residues.